Following are 9 T cell receptor beta chains from one sample sequenced in a study of post-analysis software for immune sequencing data. Study-wide results and limits: TRBV5-6, TRBV5-1 and TRBV20-1 were among five TRBV segments more frequent in patients than controls.

Unique molecular identifiers featured in each of the TCR beta cDNA libraries. TCRdb called the PCR reads again in MiXCR, with one record for every CDR3 protein. The sample holds a few hundred thousand distinct CDR3 sequences, over 30% seen once. These TCRs are of unknown antigen specificity. The sequenced material came from blood. The receptors originated from a girl aged 2-10 years with multiple sclerosis.

This sequence joins TRBV6-6 and TRBJ1-1; D is unclear. The germline V gene has CDR1 MNHNY and CDR2 SVGAGI (reference sequence). The V gene lost 2 bases and the J gene lost 1 base, with 8 bases spanning the gap. This CDR3 has 14 amino acids. The CDR3 DNA sequence: TGTGCCAGCAGTTACCGGGGAAAGAACACTGAAGCTTTCTTT. As protein: CASSYRGKNTEAFF.

This clonotype showed up just a few times. In DNA, the CDR3 is TGCAGTGCTAGAGATGGGACGGATAACTATAATTCACCCCTCCACTTT. Translated, it gives CSARDGTDNYNSPLHF. This chain connects TRBV20-1 to TRBJ1-6; D is possibly TRBD1 (5 bases). Germline values: CDR1 DFQATT, CDR2 SNEGSKA (reference sequence). The germline V and J ends were trimmed by 0 bases and 3 bases, with 12 bases remaining between them. The CDR3 is 16 amino acids.

The genes are TRBV20-1 and TRBJ1-1, with D uncertain. The CDR3 sequence is 11 residues long. Germline CDR1 is DFQATT and CDR2 is SNEGSKA (reference sequence). Trimming left V 3 bases short and J 4 bases short, with 6 bases between. The CDR3 region is CSARDFTEAFF. CDR3 in DNA: TGCAGTGCTAGGGACTTCACTGAAGCTTTCTTT.

As DNA, the CDR3 is TGTGCCAGCAGTTTAGAGTTCGAGCGGGTCTCCTACAATGAGCAGTTCTTC. Translation: CASSLEFERVSYNEQFF. The gene calls are TRBV27 and TRBJ2-1, with a weak D call TRBD2 (6 bases). V was trimmed by 2 bases and J by 0 bases, leaving 14 bases between them. CDR1 is MNHEY and CDR2 is SMNVEV in the germline V gene (reference sequence). The CDR3 consists of 17 residues.

J is TRBJ2-7 and V is TRBV7-6, with D maybe TRBD1 (6 bases). The V and J ends lost 4 bases and 5 bases respectively, with 12 bases between them. Per germline, CDR1 SGHVS and CDR2 FNYEAQ. The CDR3 is 13 amino acids. The CDR3 region is CASSSGGTNEQYF. The CDR3 DNA reads TGTGCCAGCAGCTCGGGTGGGACAAACGAGCAGTACTTC. Full variable domain (rest looked up from reference TRBV7-6 and TRBJ2-7): GAGVSQSPRYKVTKRGQDVALRCDPISGHVSLYWYRQALGQGPEFLTYFNYEAQQDKSGLPNDRFSAERPEGSISTLTIQRTEQRDSAMYRCASSSGGTNEQYFGPGTRLTVT.

This chain links TRBV5-1 with TRBJ2-1, with TRBD2 identical over 7 bases. Germline CDR1 SGHRS, CDR2 YFSETQ. Trimming removed 7 bases from V and 4 bases from J; junction bases left unmatched: 14. The CDR3 is 16 residues long. In nucleotides, the CDR3 is TGCGCCAGCTCCTCCTTTGGGGGAGGGAGGTACAATGAGCAGTTCTTC. As protein: CASSSFGGGRYNEQFF.

This chain links TRBV20-1 with TRBJ2-3; 12 bases map to TRBD2. Trimming at V came to 6 bases and at J to 4 bases, leaving 5 bases not matched to a gene. CDR1 and CDR2 from the germline V gene are DFQATT and SNEGSKA (reference sequence). There are 14 residues in the CDR3. This CDR3 reads CSAPTSGGPDTQYF. In nucleotides, the CDR3 is TGCAGTGCACCGACTAGCGGGGGCCCAGATACGCAGTATTTT.

This chain uses TRBV20-1 with TRBJ1-5, with D tentatively TRBD1 (6 bases). The CDR3 contains 17 residues. Germline CDR1 reads DFQATT; CDR2 reads SNEGSKA (reference sequence). Trimming cost V 3 bases and J 4 bases, with 22 bases left between them. The CDR3 here is CSARVDRGGLRNQPQHF. DNA for the CDR3: TGCAGTGCTAGGGTGGACAGAGGGGGGTTAAGAAATCAGCCCCAGCATTTT.

V gene TRBV11-2 combines with J gene TRBJ1-2; 8 nucleotides line up with TRBD1. Germline V gene data show CDR1 as SGHAT and CDR2 as FQNNGV. J lost 8 bases, V lost 5 bases, and 19 bases had no gene match. This CDR3 has 17 amino acids. The CDR3, as DNA: TGTGCCAGCAGCCCGTATCAGGACAGGGTGAAGGAGAACGGCTACACCTTC. Residues: CASSPYQDRVKENGYTF.